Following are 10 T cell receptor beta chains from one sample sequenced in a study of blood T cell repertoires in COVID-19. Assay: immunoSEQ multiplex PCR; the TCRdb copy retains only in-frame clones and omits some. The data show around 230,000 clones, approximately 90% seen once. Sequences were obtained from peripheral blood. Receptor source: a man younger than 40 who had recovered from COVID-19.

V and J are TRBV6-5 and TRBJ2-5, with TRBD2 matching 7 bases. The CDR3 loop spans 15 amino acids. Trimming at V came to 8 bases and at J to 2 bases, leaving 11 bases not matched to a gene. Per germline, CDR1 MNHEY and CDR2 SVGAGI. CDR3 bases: TGTGCCAGCCAACTACTGGGGCGGGGGCAAGAGACCCAGTACTTC. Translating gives CASQLLGRGQETQYF.

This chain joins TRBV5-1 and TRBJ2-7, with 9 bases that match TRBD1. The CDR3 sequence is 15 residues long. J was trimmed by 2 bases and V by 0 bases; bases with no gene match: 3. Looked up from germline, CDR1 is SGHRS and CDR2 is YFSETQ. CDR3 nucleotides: TGCGCCAGCAGCTTGGGGGACAGGGTACCCTACGAGCAGTACTTC. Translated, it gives CASSLGDRVPYEQYF.

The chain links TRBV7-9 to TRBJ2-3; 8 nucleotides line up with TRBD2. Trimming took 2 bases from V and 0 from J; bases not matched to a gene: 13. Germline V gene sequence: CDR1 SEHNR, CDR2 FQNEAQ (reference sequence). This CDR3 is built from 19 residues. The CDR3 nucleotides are TGTGCCAGCAGCTTATCGGGGGGGACTTTTCTGACTAGCACAGATACGCAGTATTTT. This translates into CASSLSGGTFLTSTDTQYF.

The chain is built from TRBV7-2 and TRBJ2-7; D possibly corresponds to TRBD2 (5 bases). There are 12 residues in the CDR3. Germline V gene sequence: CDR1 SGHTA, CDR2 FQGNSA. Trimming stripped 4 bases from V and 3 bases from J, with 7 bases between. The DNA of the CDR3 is TGTGCCAGCAGCTCCGGACTCTACGAGCAGTACTTC. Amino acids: CASSSGLYEQYF.

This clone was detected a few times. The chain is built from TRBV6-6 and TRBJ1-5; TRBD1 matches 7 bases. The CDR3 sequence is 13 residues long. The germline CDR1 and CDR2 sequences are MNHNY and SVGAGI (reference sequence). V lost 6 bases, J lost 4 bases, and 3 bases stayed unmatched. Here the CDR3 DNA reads TGTGCCAGCAGAACGGGACAGAATCAGCCCCAGCATTTT. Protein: CASRTGQNQPQHF.

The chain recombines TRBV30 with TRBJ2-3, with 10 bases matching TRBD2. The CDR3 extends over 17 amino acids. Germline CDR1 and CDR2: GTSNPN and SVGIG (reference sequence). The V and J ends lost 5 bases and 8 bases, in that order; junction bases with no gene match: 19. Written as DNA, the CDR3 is TGTGCCTGGCCCTTGAGAATGAGCGGGGGGGCAGCAAGTACGCAGTATTTT. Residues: CAWPLRMSGGAASTQYF. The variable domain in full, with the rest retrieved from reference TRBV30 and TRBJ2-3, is SQTIHQWPATLVQPVGSPLSLECTVEGTSNPNLYWYRQAAGRGLQLLFYSVGIGQISSEVPQNLSASRPQDRQFILSSKKLLLSDSGFYLCAWPLRMSGGAASTQYFGPGTRLTVL.

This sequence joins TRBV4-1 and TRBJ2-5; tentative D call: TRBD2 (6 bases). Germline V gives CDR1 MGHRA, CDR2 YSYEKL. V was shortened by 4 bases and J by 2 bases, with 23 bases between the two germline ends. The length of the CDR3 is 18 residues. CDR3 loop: CASSRQGGLARSQETQYF. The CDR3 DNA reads TGCGCCAGCAGCCGCCAAGGAGGGCTAGCGAGATCTCAAGAGACCCAGTACTTC.

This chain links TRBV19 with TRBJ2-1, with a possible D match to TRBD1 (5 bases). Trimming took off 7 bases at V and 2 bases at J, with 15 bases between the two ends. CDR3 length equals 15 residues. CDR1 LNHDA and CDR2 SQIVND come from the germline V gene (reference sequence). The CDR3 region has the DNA TGTGCCAGTACTATTTGGCAGGGAACCTACAATGAGCAGTTCTTC. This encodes CASTIWQGTYNEQFF.

This CDR3 reads CASSPPSGVSTDTQYF. In DNA form, the CDR3 reads TGTGCCAGCTCACCACCTAGCGGGGTGTCCACAGATACGCAGTATTTT. V usage is TRBV18 and J usage is TRBJ2-3; 8 bases align to TRBD2. V was pared by 0 bases and J by 2 bases, with 4 bases of the junction left unmatched. Per the germline V gene, CDR1 is KGHSH and CDR2 is LQKENI. CDR3 length: 16 amino acids. Full variable domain (remainder filled in from reference TRBV18 and TRBJ2-3): NAGVMQNPRHLVRRRGQEARLRCSPMKGHSHVYWYRQLPEEGLKFMVYLQKENIIDESGMPKERFSAEFPKEGPSILRIQQVVRGDSAAYFCASSPPSGVSTDTQYFGPGTRLTVL.

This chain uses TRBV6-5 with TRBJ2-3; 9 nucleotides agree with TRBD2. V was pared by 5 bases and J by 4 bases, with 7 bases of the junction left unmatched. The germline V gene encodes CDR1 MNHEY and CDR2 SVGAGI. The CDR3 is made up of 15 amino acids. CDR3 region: CASSRAGGGADTQYF. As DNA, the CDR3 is TGTGCCAGCAGTCGAGCGGGGGGCGGGGCAGATACGCAGTATTTT.